This TCR beta chain was profiled in a study of T-cell memory formation after mild COVID-19. Turning to the study itself: Largely, TCR clusters stayed within a single donor. Study-wide findings and caveats: Detection of some responders pre-infection suggested pre-existing cross-reactive memory T cells participated.

cDNA libraries for TCR alpha and TCR beta, carrying sample barcodes and UMIs, came from 5'RACE with constant-segment primers. From the 5' RACE reads, TCRdb called clonotypes with MiXCR, one entry per CDR3 protein. The sample yields nearly 250,000 distinct CDR3 sequences, 15% to 19% seen once. This clonotype was counted at least ten times. Its antigen remains unidentified. The germline gives CDR1 LGHNA, CDR2 YSLEER. V shed 4 bases and J 1 base; nucleotides not matched to a gene: 5. This CDR3 is 16 amino acids long. This clonotype originated in an adult woman who had mild COVID-19 (a few samples of this study predate the infection). Cell type and time point are not known. Sequencing used PBMCs or a T cell subset sorted from them (not recorded which). The chain is built from TRBV4-3 and TRBJ2-1; 9 positions match TRBD1. The chain's CDR3 is CASSRTGGRSYNEQFF. The DNA for the CDR3 is TGCGCCAGCAGCCGAACAGGGGGCCGGTCCTACAATGAGCAGTTCTTC.